The 20 T cell receptor beta chains below all came from one sample that was sequenced in a study of tumor and adjacent non-tumor tissue in lung cancer. The template was RNA from unsorted bulk tissue. A modified ARM-PCR protocol with three rounds of nested PCR amplified TCRbeta. MiXCR, run by TCRdb on the multiplex PCR reads, gives a single entry per CDR3 protein. The data contain about 200,000 distinct CDR3 sequences, 70% to 75% of them singletons. Source material: lung tumor tissue. The receptors were sampled from a man aged 55 to 70 with non-small cell lung cancer.

This clonotype showed up many times. This rearrangement joins TRBV4-1 to TRBJ2-7; D possibly uses TRBD1 or TRBD2 (5 bases each). The CDR3 covers 18 residues. CDR1 is MGHRA and CDR2 is YSYEKL in the germline V gene. V dropped 0 bases and J dropped 3 bases, with 21 bases sitting between them. For the CDR3, the DNA is TGCGCCAGCAGCCAAGAGGGACCATACCAATTTGGGCTCTACGAGCAGTACTTC. It is translated as CASSQEGPYQFGLYEQYF.

V usage is TRBV4-1 and J usage is TRBJ1-5, with unresolved D. Trimming removed 3 bases at V and 11 bases at J, with 26 bases between. Germline V gene data show CDR1 as MGHRA and CDR2 as YSYEKL. The CDR3 is 17 amino acids. The chain's CDR3 is CASSQDPGVVPFQAQHF. The CDR3 DNA sequence: TGCGCCAGCAGCCAGGACCCCGGCGTGGTTCCGTTCCAGGCCCAGCATTTT.

Details on this clonotype: Likely a read error: the CDR3 ends without its conserved phenylalanine or tryptophan. The chain is built from TRBV20-1 and TRBJ2-1; 7 bases agree with TRBD2. The CDR3 contains 15 residues. Germline assignment: CDR1 DFQATT and CDR2 SNEGSKA (reference sequence). Here the CDR3 reads CSTRDSQGGIFEQFL. The DNA for the CDR3 is TGCAGTACTAGAGATAGTCAGGGAGGGATCTTTGAGCAGTTCTTA.

In regard to this clonotype: This may come from a read error, since a much larger clone is one base off. As the CDR3 is not closed by the conserved phenylalanine or tryptophan, this likely results from a read error. This chain connects TRBV11-3 to TRBJ2-1; D call uncertain. V lost 8 bases, J lost 1 base, and 12 bases lay in between. The CDR3 totals 14 residues. Germline CDR1 SGHNT, CDR2 YENEEA. This CDR3 is CASSIDRSYNEQFL. The CDR3 DNA is TGTGCCAGCTCGATCGACCGGTCCTACAATGAGCAGTTCCTC.

About this clonotype itself: Germline and junction disagree at one end, which may indicate a read error. This chain uses TRBV10-1 with TRBJ2-2; D not resolved. Per the germline V gene, CDR1 is WNHNN and CDR2 is SYGVQD (reference sequence). This CDR3 contains 16 residues. CDR3 in amino acids: CTSSESWSANTGELFF. DNA of the CDR3: TGCACCAGCAGTGAGTCGTGGAGCGCGAACACCGGGGAGCTGTTTTTT.

In regard to this clonotype: Being one base from a much bigger clone, this may be a read error. The genes are TRBV12-3 or TRBV12-4 and TRBJ2-2; D is possibly TRBD2 (6 bases). The CDR3 spans 16 residues. CDR3 DNA: TGTGCCAGCAGTTTAGCGCTATCGGGGATCTCCGGGGGGCTGTTTTTT. Amino acids: CASSLALSGISGGLFF.

J is TRBJ1-4 and V is TRBV12-3 or TRBV12-4; 7 nucleotides align to TRBD1. The ends lost 6 bases at V and 6 bases at J; junction bases unmatched: 10. This CDR3 is 15 amino acids long. CDR3 coding DNA: TGTGCCAGCAGCCCCAGGGGGGCGGGTTATGAAAAACTGTTTTTT. Its translation: CASSPRGAGYEKLFF.

V gene TRBV11-1 combines with J gene TRBJ2-1, with a tentative D call TRBD1 (6 bases). CDR3 length: 15 residues. In germline, CDR1 is SGHAT, CDR2 FQDESV (reference sequence). CDR3 sequence: CVCSEGDPRGNEQFF. The CDR3 region has the DNA TGTGTCTGCAGCGAGGGGGACCCGCGAGGCAATGAGCAGTTCTTC.

Notes on this clonotype: The CDR3 carries no conserved terminal phenylalanine or tryptophan, so it likely arises from a read error. V is TRBV6-5 and J is TRBJ2-5, with D maybe TRBD2 (7 bases). This CDR3 comprises 14 residues. In germline, CDR1 is MNHEY, CDR2 SVGAGI. In nucleotides, the CDR3 is TGTGTCAGCTGTGATACAGGGACCGCGGGGGCCCAGTACATC. Amino acid sequence: CVSCDTGTAGAQYI.

As to this clonotype: A junction boundary mismatches the germline segment, possibly from a read error. The chain couples TRBV11-1 to TRBJ2-7, with D perhaps TRBD2 (5 bases). CDR3 size: 16 residues. Germline CDR1 and CDR2: SGHAT and FQDESV (reference sequence). The CDR3 region is CARSLAIHDNSYEEYF. As DNA, the CDR3 is TGTGCCAGGAGCTTAGCGATTCATGACAACTCCTACGAGGAGTACTTC.

With respect to this clonotype: At one end the junction does not follow the germline gene, possibly because of a read error. This chain links TRBV11-2 with TRBJ2-5; 11 positions match TRBD1. Germline V gene sequence: CDR1 SGHAT, CDR2 FQNNGV. The CDR3 is 15 residues long. CDR3: CASSLDGTGGEIQYF. The DNA for the CDR3 is TGTGCCAGTAGCTTGGATGGGACAGGGGGAGAGATCCAGTACTTC.

In the case of this clonotype: This CDR3 fails to terminate in the conserved phenylalanine or tryptophan, so it likely reflects a read error. The rearrangement joins TRBV29-1 to TRBJ1-2; the D gene is possibly TRBD1 (5 bases). This CDR3 is built from 16 residues. In germline, CDR1 is SQVTM, CDR2 ANQGSEA. The germline V and J ends were trimmed by 0 bases and 0 bases, with 14 bases remaining between them. The CDR3 DNA follows: TGCAGCGTTGAAGATCGATTGGACATCGCTAACTATGGCTACACCGTC. It specifies CSVEDRLDIANYGYTV.

In the case of this clonotype: A much bigger clone sits one base away, suggesting this may be a read error. V is TRBV28 and J is TRBJ2-7; D tentatively fits TRBD1 or TRBD2 (5 bases each). Germline-derived CDR1 and CDR2 are MDHEN and SYDVKM. The CDR3 length is 15 residues. The CDR3 loop reads CGSSQPGPQAGEQYF. As DNA, the CDR3 is TGTGGCAGCAGTCAACCGGGACCTCAGGCCGGCGAGCAGTACTTC.

The J gene is TRBJ1-2, the V gene TRBV24-1; D gene ambiguous. The germline gives CDR1 KGHDR, CDR2 SFDVKD. The CDR3 sequence is 14 residues long. The germline V and J ends were trimmed by 5 bases and 6 bases, with 15 bases remaining between them. CDR3 bases: TGTGCCACCAGTGGTCCCTGGAGGAACGATGGCTACACCTTC. Translated: CATSGPWRNDGYTF.

This clonotype was seen many times. The gene calls are TRBV20-1 and TRBJ1-6, with 8 bases identical to TRBD1. Germline V gene sequence: CDR1 DFQATT, CDR2 SNEGSKA (reference sequence). Trimming at V came to 3 bases and at J to 8 bases, leaving 3 bases not matched to a gene. The CDR3 length is 13 residues. Written as DNA, the CDR3 is TGCAGTGCTAGGGGACAGGAGGATTCACCCCTCCACTTT. Its translation is CSARGQEDSPLHF.

The sample holds one count of this clonotype. Just one base apart from a much larger clone, this may be a read error. The chain recombines TRBV6-6 with TRBJ1-5; D call uncertain. Trimming left V 10 bases short and J 4 bases short, with 17 bases between. The CDR3 loop spans 14 amino acids. Germline loops: CDR1 MNHNY, CDR2 SVGAGI (reference sequence). The CDR3 here is CAIDDIHGNQPQHF. The CDR3 bases are TGTGCCATCGATGACATCCATGGAAATCAGCCCCAGCATTTT.

On this clonotype: This may arise from a read error, as a much more abundant clone is one base away. V usage is TRBV20-1 and J usage is TRBJ1-6, with D unclear. Germline V lookup: CDR1 DFQATT, CDR2 SNEGSKA (reference sequence). CDR3 size: 13 residues. CDR3 residues: CSLLLVGNLPLHF. CDR3 nucleotide sequence: TGCAGCCTACTCCTGGTGGGTAATTTACCCCTCCACTTT.

Worth noting for this clonotype: This clone may be a read error of a much larger clone one base away. This chain links TRBV4-2 with TRBJ1-2; D perhaps matches TRBD1 (5 bases). The germline CDR1 and CDR2 sequences are LGHNA and YNFKEQ. V was cut by 0 bases and J by 2 bases, with 10 bases left in between. This CDR3 comprises 15 residues. CDR3 DNA sequence: TGTGCCAGCAGCCAAGATCGGGGCAGCAACTATGGCTACACCTTC. Protein sequence: CASSQDRGSNYGYTF.

With regard to this clonotype: At one end, the junction sequence differs from germline, possibly due to a read error. This chain joins TRBV11-3 and TRBJ2-7; D perhaps matches TRBD2 (5 bases). Germline-derived CDR1 and CDR2 are SGHNT and YENEEA. This CDR3 contains 15 residues. CDR3 amino acids: CASSSSTGIDYEQCF. The CDR3 region has the DNA TGTGCCAGCAGTTCCTCAACGGGCATCGACTACGAGCAGTGCTTC.

The chain links TRBV20-1 to TRBJ2-3; no reliable D call. CDR1 and CDR2 (germline): DFQATT, SNEGSKA (reference sequence). The CDR3 is 14 residues long. Between the trimmed V and J ends, which lost 4 bases and 2 bases, there was a span of 13 bases. CDR3 sequence (DNA): TGCAGTGCTAAAGTGTGTGCGAACACAGATACGCAGTATTTT. Protein product: CSAKVCANTDTQYF.